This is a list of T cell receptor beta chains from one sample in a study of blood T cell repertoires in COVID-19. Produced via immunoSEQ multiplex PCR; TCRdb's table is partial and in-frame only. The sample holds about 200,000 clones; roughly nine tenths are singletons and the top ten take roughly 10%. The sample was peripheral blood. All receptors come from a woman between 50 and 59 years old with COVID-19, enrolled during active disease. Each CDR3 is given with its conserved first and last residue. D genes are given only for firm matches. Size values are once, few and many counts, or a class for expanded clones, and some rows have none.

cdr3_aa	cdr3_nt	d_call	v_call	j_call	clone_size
CAISEPAGGLTDTQYF	TGTGCCATCAGTGAACCAGCGGGGGGGTTAACAGATACGCAGTATTTT	TRBD2	TRBV10-3	TRBJ2-3	.
CASSLVWLAGGRTDTQYF	TGTGCCAGCAGCTTAGTGTGGCTAGCGGGGGGACGCACAGATACGCAGTATTTT	TRBD2	TRBV7-2	TRBJ2-3	.
CASSLEFSLATKNIQYF	TGTGCCAGCAGCTTGGAATTTAGCTTAGCAACCAAAAACATTCAGTACTTC	.	TRBV5-5	TRBJ2-4	.
CASSRIAPPEAFF	TGTGCCAGTAGCAGGATAGCGCCTCCTGAAGCTTTCTTT	.	TRBV19	TRBJ1-1	.
CASSTPPNTEAFF	TGTGCCAGCAGCACACCACCGAACACTGAAGCTTTCTTT	.	TRBV12-3/TRBV12-4	TRBJ1-1	.
CASSPEQVPNTGELFF	TGTGCCAGCTCACCAGAACAGGTTCCGAACACCGGGGAGCTGTTTTTT	.	TRBV18	TRBJ2-2	once
CASSQDGTPNTEAFF	TGCGCCAGCAGCCAAGATGGGACACCGAACACTGAAGCTTTCTTT	.	TRBV4-1	TRBJ1-1	.
CASSDQTGDYEQYF	TGTGCCAGCAGTGATCAGACAGGGGACTACGAGCAGTACTTC	TRBD1	TRBV2	TRBJ2-7	.
CASGLVLEDGYTF	TGTGCTAGTGGTTTGGTACTAGAGGATGGCTACACCTTC	.	TRBV12-5	TRBJ1-2	.
CASSPTGTPNTGELFF	TGTGCCAGCAGCCCAACCGGGACTCCCAACACCGGGGAGCTGTTTTTT	.	TRBV5-4	TRBJ2-2	.
CASSQVPGQRVDGYTF	TGCGCCAGCAGCCAAGTTCCAGGACAGAGAGTTGATGGCTACACCTTC	.	TRBV4-1	TRBJ1-2	.
CASSQDSRGPNTEAFF	TGTGCCAGCAGCCAAGACTCCAGGGGCCCGAACACTGAAGCTTTCTTT	.	TRBV14	TRBJ1-1	.
CASSLGQTNQPQHF	TGTGCCAGCTCTCTCGGACAGACCAATCAGCCCCAGCATTTT	.	TRBV18	TRBJ1-5	.
CASSQERSVPRTDTQYF	TGTGCCAGCAGCCAAGAGAGGTCAGTGCCTCGCACAGATACGCAGTATTTT	.	TRBV3-1/TRBV3-2	TRBJ2-3	once
CASSLQSRNEELFF	TGCGCCAGCAGCTTACAGTCCCGAAACGAGGAGCTGTTTTTT	.	TRBV5-1	TRBJ2-2	.
CASSQGTGGRFVEKLFF	TGTGCCAGTAGCCAAGGGACAGGCGGCAGGTTTGTTGAAAAACTGTTTTTT	TRBD1	TRBV19	TRBJ1-4	.
CATRGQGTDTQYF	TGTGCCACTAGGGGCCAGGGCACAGATACGCAGTATTTT	.	TRBV10-3	TRBJ2-3	.
CASRRILGGGYYGYTF	TGTGCCAGCAGACGTATACTGGGGGGTGGATACTATGGCTACACCTTC	.	TRBV28	TRBJ1-2	.
CASSGLSKNTEAFF	TGTGCCAGCTCGGGACTTTCGAAGAACACTGAAGCTTTCTTT	.	TRBV18	TRBJ1-1	.
CASSSGLGWNEQFF	TGTGCCAGCAGCTCGGGACTAGGTTGGAATGAGCAGTTCTTC	TRBD2	TRBV11-2	TRBJ2-1	.
CASSQVEQGFGETQYF	TGTGCCAGCAGCCAAGTTGAACAGGGGTTTGGGGAGACCCAGTACTTC	TRBD1	TRBV3-1/TRBV3-2	TRBJ2-5	.
CASGGQVYSPLHF	TGTGCCAGCGGGGGACAGGTATATTCACCCCTCCACTTT	TRBD1	TRBV2	TRBJ1-6	.
CASSSSGQGAWGYTF	TGTGCCAGCAGCTCTTCAGGACAGGGGGCTTGGGGCTACACCTTC	TRBD1	TRBV5-6	TRBJ1-2	once
CAITGAGGPSGELFF	TGTGCCATCACCGGAGCGGGGGGGCCCTCCGGGGAGCTGTTTTTT	TRBD2	TRBV10-3	TRBJ2-2	.
CASSSDRVPEAFF	TGTGCCAGCAGCTCTGACAGGGTCCCTGAAGCTTTCTTT	TRBD1	TRBV5-5	TRBJ1-1	.
CASTPAHWDRGLGGYTF	TGTGCCAGCACCCCGGCGCATTGGGACAGGGGGCTGGGGGGCTACACCTTC	TRBD1	TRBV5-8	TRBJ1-2	.
CASSLRTGGASYNEQFF	TGTGCCAGCAGCTTACGGACAGGGGGCGCCTCCTACAATGAGCAGTTCTTC	TRBD1	TRBV7-3	TRBJ2-1	.
CASSLRLAGYNEQFF	TGCGCCAGCAGCTTGCGCCTAGCCGGTTACAATGAGCAGTTCTTC	.	TRBV5-1	TRBJ2-1	once
CASSPRDYSYNEQFF	TGTGCCAGCAGTCCTCGGGACTACTCCTACAATGAGCAGTTCTTC	TRBD2	TRBV5-5	TRBJ2-1	.
CAWSGDRGSSYEQYF	TGTGCCTGGAGTGGGGACAGGGGCAGCTCCTACGAGCAGTACTTC	TRBD1	TRBV30	TRBJ2-7	.
CASSDWPRTDTQYF	TGTGCCAGCAGTGACTGGCCCCGCACAGATACGCAGTATTTT	.	TRBV6-4	TRBJ2-3	.
CASSERGQASFYGYTF	TGTGCCAGCAGTGAAAGGGGGCAGGCGAGTTTCTATGGCTACACCTTC	TRBD1	TRBV6-1	TRBJ1-2	.
CASSLDGTGELFF	TGTGCCAGCAGCTTAGACGGTACCGGGGAGCTGTTTTTT	.	TRBV7-2	TRBJ2-2	.